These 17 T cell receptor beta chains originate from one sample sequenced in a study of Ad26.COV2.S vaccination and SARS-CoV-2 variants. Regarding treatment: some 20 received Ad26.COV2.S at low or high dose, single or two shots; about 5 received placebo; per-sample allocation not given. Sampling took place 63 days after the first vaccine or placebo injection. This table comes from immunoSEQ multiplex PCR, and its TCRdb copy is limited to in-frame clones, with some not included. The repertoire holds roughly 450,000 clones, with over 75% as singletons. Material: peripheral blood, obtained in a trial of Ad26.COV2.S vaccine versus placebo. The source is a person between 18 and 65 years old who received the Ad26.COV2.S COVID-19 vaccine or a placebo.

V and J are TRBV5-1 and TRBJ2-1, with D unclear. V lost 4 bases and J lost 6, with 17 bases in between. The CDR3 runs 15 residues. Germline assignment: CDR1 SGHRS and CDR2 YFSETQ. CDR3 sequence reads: CASSPEMGQPNEQFF. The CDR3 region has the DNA TGCGCCAGCAGCCCGGAGATGGGTCAACCCAATGAGCAGTTCTTC.

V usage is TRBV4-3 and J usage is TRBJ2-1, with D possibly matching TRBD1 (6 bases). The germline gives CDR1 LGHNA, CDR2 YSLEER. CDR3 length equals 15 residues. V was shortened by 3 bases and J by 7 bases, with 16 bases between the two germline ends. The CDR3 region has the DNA TGCGCCAGCAGCCACCGGGACACCGGAGGTAATGAGCAGTTCTTC. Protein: CASSHRDTGGNEQFF.

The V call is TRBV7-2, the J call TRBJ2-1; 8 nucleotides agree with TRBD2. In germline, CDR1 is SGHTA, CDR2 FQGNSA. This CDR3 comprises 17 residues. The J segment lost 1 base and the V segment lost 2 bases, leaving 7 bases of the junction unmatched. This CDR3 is CASSLMPSGPSYNEQFF. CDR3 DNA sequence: TGTGCCAGCAGCTTAATGCCTAGCGGGCCGTCCTACAATGAGCAGTTCTTC.

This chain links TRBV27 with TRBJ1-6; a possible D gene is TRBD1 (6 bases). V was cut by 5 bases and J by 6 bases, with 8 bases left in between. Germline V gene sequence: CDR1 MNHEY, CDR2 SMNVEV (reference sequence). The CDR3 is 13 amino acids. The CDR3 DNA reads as TGTGCCAGCAGTCCAGGGGTTAATTCACCCCTCCACTTT. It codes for CASSPGVNSPLHF.

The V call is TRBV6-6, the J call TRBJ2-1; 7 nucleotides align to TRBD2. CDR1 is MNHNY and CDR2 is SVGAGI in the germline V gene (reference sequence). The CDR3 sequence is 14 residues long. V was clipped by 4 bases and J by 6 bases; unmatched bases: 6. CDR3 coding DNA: TGTGCCAGCAGTTCCTACGAGCGGGGCAATGAGCAGTTCTTC. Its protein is CASSSYERGNEQFF.

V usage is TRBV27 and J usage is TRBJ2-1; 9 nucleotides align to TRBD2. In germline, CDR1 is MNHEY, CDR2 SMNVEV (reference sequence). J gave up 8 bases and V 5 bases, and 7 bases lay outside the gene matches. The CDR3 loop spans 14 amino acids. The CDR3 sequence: CASSEPGLAYEQFF. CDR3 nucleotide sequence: TGTGCCAGCAGTGAACCGGGACTAGCCTATGAGCAGTTCTTC.

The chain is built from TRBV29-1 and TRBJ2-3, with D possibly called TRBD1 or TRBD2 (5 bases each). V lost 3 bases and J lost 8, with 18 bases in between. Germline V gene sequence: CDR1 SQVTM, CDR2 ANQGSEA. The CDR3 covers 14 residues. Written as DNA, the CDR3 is TGCAGCGTTGAGGCGGGTCAGCAGGGCTCTACGCAGTATTTT. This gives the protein CSVEAGQQGSTQYF.

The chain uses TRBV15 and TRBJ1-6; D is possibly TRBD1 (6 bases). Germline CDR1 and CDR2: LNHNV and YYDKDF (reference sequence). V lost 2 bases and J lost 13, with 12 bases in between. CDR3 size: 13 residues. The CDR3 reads CATSRLGQGPLHF. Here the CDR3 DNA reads TGTGCCACCAGCAGATTAGGCCAGGGGCCCCTCCACTTT.

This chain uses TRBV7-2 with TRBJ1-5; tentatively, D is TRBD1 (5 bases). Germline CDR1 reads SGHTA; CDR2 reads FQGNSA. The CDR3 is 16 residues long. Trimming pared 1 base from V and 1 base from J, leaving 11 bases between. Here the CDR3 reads CASSLDGGGSNQPQHF. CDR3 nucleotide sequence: TGTGCCAGCAGCTTAGATGGGGGAGGAAGCAATCAGCCCCAGCATTTT. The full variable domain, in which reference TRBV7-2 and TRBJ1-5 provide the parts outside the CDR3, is GAGVSQSPSNKVTEKGKDVELRCDPISGHTALYWYRQSLGQGLEFLIYFQGNSAPDKSGLPSDRFSAERTGGSVSTLTIQRTQQEDSAVYLCASSLDGGGSNQPQHFGDGTRLSIL.

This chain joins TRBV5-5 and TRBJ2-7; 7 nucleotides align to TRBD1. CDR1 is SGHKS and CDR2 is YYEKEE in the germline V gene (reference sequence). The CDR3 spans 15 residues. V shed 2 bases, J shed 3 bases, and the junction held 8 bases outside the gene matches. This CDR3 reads CASSFTVQGSYEQYF. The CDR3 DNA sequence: TGTGCCAGCAGCTTCACGGTACAGGGGAGCTACGAGCAGTACTTC.

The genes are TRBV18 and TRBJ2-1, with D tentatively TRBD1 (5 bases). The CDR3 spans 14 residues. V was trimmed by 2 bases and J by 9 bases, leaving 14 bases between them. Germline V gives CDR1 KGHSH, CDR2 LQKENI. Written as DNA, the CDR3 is TGTGCCAGCTCACCAGACCAGGGTTTTAGTGAGCAGTTCTTC. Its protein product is CASSPDQGFSEQFF.

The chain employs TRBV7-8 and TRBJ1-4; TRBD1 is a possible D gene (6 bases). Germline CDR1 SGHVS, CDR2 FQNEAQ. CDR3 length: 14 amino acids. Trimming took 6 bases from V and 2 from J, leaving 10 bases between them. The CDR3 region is CASRAGATNEKLFF. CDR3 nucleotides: TGTGCCAGCAGGGCGGGGGCCACTAATGAAAAACTGTTTTTT.

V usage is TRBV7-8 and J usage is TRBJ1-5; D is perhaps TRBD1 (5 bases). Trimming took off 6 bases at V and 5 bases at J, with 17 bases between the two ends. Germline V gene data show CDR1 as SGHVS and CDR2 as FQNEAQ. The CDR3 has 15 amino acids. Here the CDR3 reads CASSLDPGTDQPQHF. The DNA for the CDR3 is TGTGCCAGCAGTCTAGACCCAGGGACGGATCAGCCCCAGCATTTT.

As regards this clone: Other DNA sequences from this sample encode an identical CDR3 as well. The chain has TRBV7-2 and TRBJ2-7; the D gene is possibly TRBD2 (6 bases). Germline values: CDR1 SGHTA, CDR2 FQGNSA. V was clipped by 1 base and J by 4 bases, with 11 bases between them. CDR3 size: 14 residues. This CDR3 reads CASSLGGRPYEQYF. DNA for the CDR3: TGTGCCAGCAGCTTAGGGGGGAGGCCTTACGAGCAGTACTTC.

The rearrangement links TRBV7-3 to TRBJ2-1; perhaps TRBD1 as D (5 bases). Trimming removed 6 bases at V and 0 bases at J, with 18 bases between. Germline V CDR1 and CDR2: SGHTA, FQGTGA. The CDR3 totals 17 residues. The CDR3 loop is CASSLGVGASSYNEQFF. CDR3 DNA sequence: TGTGCCAGCAGTCTAGGGGTGGGCGCGAGCTCCTACAATGAGCAGTTCTTC.

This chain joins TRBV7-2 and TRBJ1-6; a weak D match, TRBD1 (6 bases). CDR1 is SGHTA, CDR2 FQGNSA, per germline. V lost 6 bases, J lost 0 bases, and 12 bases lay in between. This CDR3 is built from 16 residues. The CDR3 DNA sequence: TGTGCCAGCAGACGCACAGGGCGCTCCTATAATTCACCCCTCCACTTT. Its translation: CASRRTGRSYNSPLHF. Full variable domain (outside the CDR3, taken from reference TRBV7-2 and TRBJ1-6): GAGVSQSPSNKVTEKGKDVELRCDPISGHTALYWYRQSLGQGLEFLIYFQGNSAPDKSGLPSDRFSAERTGGSVSTLTIQRTQQEDSAVYLCASRRTGRSYNSPLHFGNGTRLTVT.

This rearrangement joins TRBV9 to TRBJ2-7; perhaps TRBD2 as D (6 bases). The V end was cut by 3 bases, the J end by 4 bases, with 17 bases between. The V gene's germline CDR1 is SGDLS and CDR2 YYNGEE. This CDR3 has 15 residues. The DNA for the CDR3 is TGTGCCAGCAGCGATCCGGGGACTGGCGATTACGAGCAGTACTTC. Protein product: CASSDPGTGDYEQYF. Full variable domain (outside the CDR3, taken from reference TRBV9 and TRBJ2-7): DSGVTQTPKHLITATGQRVTLRCSPRSGDLSVYWYQQSLDQGLQFLIQYYNGEERAKGNILERFSAQQFPDLHSELNLSSLELGDSALYFCASSDPGTGDYEQYFGPGTRLTVT.